The next 21 T cell receptor beta chains were all read from a single sample in a study of identical twins. MiXCR, applied by TCRdb to the 5' RACE reads, yields one record per CDR3 protein. The table shows around 530,000 distinct CDR3 sequences, with about 15% occurring only once. The sample was also reused in another study, on yellow fever vaccine responses in identical twins.

The material sequenced was CD4+ T cells sorted from blood. The receptors stem from a young woman in good health.

This clonotype was recorded many times. This sequence joins TRBV12-3 or TRBV12-4 and TRBJ2-7; D is possibly TRBD1 (6 bases). This CDR3 is 13 amino acids long. The ends were cut back, 3 bases at V and 4 bases at J, with 10 bases in the middle. The CDR3 protein is CASSFGQGYEQYF. CDR3 nucleotide sequence: TGTGCCAGCAGTTTCGGGCAGGGGTACGAGCAGTACTTC.

This CDR3 is CASSKLFQGNSGANVLTF. The CDR3 DNA follows: TGTGCCAGCAGCAAGCTTTTCCAGGGAAACTCTGGGGCCAACGTCCTGACTTTC. This sequence joins TRBV11-1 and TRBJ2-6, with D perhaps TRBD1 (5 bases). CDR3 length equals 18 residues. CDR1 SGHAT and CDR2 FQDESV come from the germline V gene (reference sequence). Trimming shortened V by 5 bases and J by 0 bases, and 17 bases separated the two germline ends.

This chain connects TRBV11-2 to TRBJ1-2; no definite D call. CDR3 length equals 14 residues. Germline V gives CDR1 SGHAT, CDR2 FQNNGV. Trimming removed 1 base from V and 4 bases from J, with 10 bases in between. CDR3 protein: CASSLGSSRYGYTF. CDR3 coding DNA: TGTGCCAGCAGCTTAGGTTCCAGCCGCTATGGCTACACCTTC.

This chain connects TRBV14 to TRBJ2-6, with 7 bases aligning to TRBD2. Germline V lookup: CDR1 SGHDN, CDR2 FVKESK. V lost 3 bases to trimming and J lost 0 bases; unmatched junction nucleotides: 11. The CDR3 has 19 amino acids. CDR3 in DNA: TGTGCCAGCAGCCACGCCCGACTAGCCCGAATCTCTGGGGCCAACGTCCTGACTTTC. Amino acids: CASSHARLARISGANVLTF.

The chain links TRBV7-2 to TRBJ1-2; D remains ambiguous. CDR3 length: 13 residues. Between the trimmed V and J ends, which lost 7 bases and 3 bases, there was a span of 12 bases. The germline V gene has CDR1 SGHTA and CDR2 FQGNSA. CDR3 nucleotide sequence: TGTGCCAGCACCCCCAACAGATACTATGGCTACACCTTC. Encoded protein: CASTPNRYYGYTF.

This sequence joins TRBV10-3 and TRBJ2-3; D call uncertain. CDR1 is ENHRY, CDR2 SYGVKD, per germline. The CDR3 runs to 14 residues. The V end was cut by 10 bases, the J end by 3 bases, with 17 bases between. As DNA, the CDR3 is TGTGCCACCAAGACCTTGGAAAATACAGATACGCAGTATTTT. Translating it yields CATKTLENTDTQYF.

The CDR3 DNA follows: TGCAGTGCTAGAGCAGGGCCACCGACAGGGAAGGATGAGCAGTTCTTC. Protein: CSARAGPPTGKDEQFF. The chain uses TRBV20-1 and TRBJ2-1; 7 nucleotides align to TRBD1. This CDR3 contains 16 residues. The germline gives CDR1 DFQATT, CDR2 SNEGSKA (reference sequence). The ends lost 1 base at V and 8 bases at J; junction bases unmatched: 14.

The chain joins TRBV12-3 or TRBV12-4 to TRBJ1-5; no reliable D call. The ends were cut back, 2 bases at V and 6 bases at J, with 11 bases in the middle. The CDR3 totals 14 residues. The CDR3 region has the DNA TGTGCCAGCAGTTTATGGGCGGGAACTCAGCCCCAGCATTTT. Amino acids: CASSLWAGTQPQHF.

There are a few counts of this clonotype. V is TRBV12-3 or TRBV12-4 and J is TRBJ2-1; D tentatively fits TRBD1 or TRBD2 (5 bases each). The CDR3 runs to 15 residues. V shed 5 bases and J shed 0 bases, with 11 bases lying between them. CDR3 protein: CASSQPGSSYNEQFF. The CDR3 coding sequence is TGTGCCAGCAGTCAACCAGGGAGCTCCTACAATGAGCAGTTCTTC.

The chain employs TRBV20-1 and TRBJ2-1, with D perhaps TRBD2 (6 bases). Germline V gene sequence: CDR1 DFQATT, CDR2 SNEGSKA (reference sequence). This CDR3 is 14 amino acids long. V shed 1 base and J shed 4 bases, with 11 bases lying between them. The CDR3 loop is CSARAGGSYNEQFF. The DNA of the CDR3 is TGCAGTGCTAGAGCTGGGGGGTCGTACAATGAGCAGTTCTTC.

This clonotype occurred a few times. V and J are TRBV12-3 or TRBV12-4 and TRBJ2-7, with 10 positions matching TRBD1. This CDR3 is built from 14 residues. V was pared by 4 bases and J by 4 bases, with 4 bases of the junction left unmatched. CDR3 coding DNA: TGTGCCAGCAGTTCCGGACAGGGGGAATACGAGCAGTACTTC. Its translation is CASSSGQGEYEQYF.

The J gene is TRBJ2-2, the V gene TRBV5-1; 14 bases match TRBD2. The germline gives CDR1 SGHRS, CDR2 YFSETQ. Germline trimming cut 4 bases from V and 4 bases from J; bases unmatched to any gene: 12. CDR3 length: 19 amino acids. CDR3 in DNA: TGCGCCAGCAGCAAGGGACTAGCGGGAGCAATGGGGGGCACCGGGGAGCTGTTTTTT. Translated, it gives CASSKGLAGAMGGTGELFF.

The CDR3 bases are TGCAGTGCTAGAGCAATTGGTGAGCAGTTCTTC. Translating gives CSARAIGEQFF. The genes are TRBV20-1 and TRBJ2-1; unclear D gene. The V and J ends lost 1 base and 9 bases respectively, with 7 bases between them. CDR1 is DFQATT and CDR2 is SNEGSKA in the germline V gene (reference sequence). CDR3 length: 11 amino acids.

Only a few counts were recorded for this clonotype. V gene TRBV6-1 combines with J gene TRBJ2-2; 7 bases map to TRBD2. The CDR3 totals 16 residues. Germline V gene sequence: CDR1 MNHNS, CDR2 SASEGT. V gave up 5 bases and J gave up 4 bases; unmatched junction bases: 10. The CDR3 sequence: CASSRVGTIFTGELFF. Written as DNA, the CDR3 is TGTGCCAGCAGTCGCGTTGGGACTATATTCACCGGGGAGCTGTTTTTT.

The CDR3 sequence: CASTLLEGVGSYNEQFF. Here the CDR3 DNA reads TGTGCCAGCACCCTCCTAGAAGGCGTTGGCTCCTACAATGAGCAGTTCTTC. V is TRBV7-6 and J is TRBJ2-1; no clear D gene. Germline loops: CDR1 SGHVS, CDR2 FNYEAQ. This CDR3 has 17 amino acids. V was pared by 7 bases and J by 0 bases, with 19 bases between.

This clonotype has a count of ten or more. V and J are TRBV20-1 and TRBJ2-1, with a weak D call TRBD2 (7 bases). The V gene's germline CDR1 is DFQATT and CDR2 SNEGSKA (reference sequence). The CDR3 is 16 amino acids. Trimming took off 0 bases at V and 3 bases at J, with 15 bases between the two ends. Here the CDR3 reads CSARDGGGGSYNEQFF. The CDR3 DNA is TGCAGTGCTAGAGATGGGGGGGGCGGGAGCTACAATGAGCAGTTCTTC.

The chain recombines TRBV29-1 with TRBJ2-3, with TRBD2 matching over 9 bases. The CDR3 is 18 residues long. With V trimmed by 3 bases and J by 3 bases, 16 bases remained unmatched. Germline CDR1 is SQVTM and CDR2 is ANQGSEA. CDR3 amino acids: CSVDGAGLAGFPTDTQYF. Written as DNA, the CDR3 is TGCAGCGTTGACGGTGCGGGTCTAGCGGGATTCCCGACAGATACGCAGTATTTT.

The sample holds a few counts of this clonotype. The DNA of the CDR3 is TGTGCCAGCAGCTTCGGAACAGGGGATGGGCCCCAGCATTTT. Amino acid sequence: CASSFGTGDGPQHF. The rearrangement uses TRBV7-9 and TRBJ1-5; 7 positions match TRBD1. Germline CDR1 reads SEHNR; CDR2 reads FQNEAQ (reference sequence). The CDR3 sequence is 14 residues long. J was trimmed by 9 bases and V by 3 bases; bases with no gene match: 8.

This chain uses TRBV20-1 with TRBJ2-1; 9 positions agree with TRBD2. V lost 5 bases and J lost 7; bases outside the gene matches: 9. Germline CDR1 DFQATT, CDR2 SNEGSKA (reference sequence). There are 14 residues in the CDR3. The CDR3 loop is CSASALGLANEQFF. For the CDR3, the DNA is TGCAGTGCTTCTGCTCTGGGACTAGCTAATGAGCAGTTCTTC.

In this sample, this clonotype turned up many times. The chain couples TRBV6-1 to TRBJ2-1, with TRBD2 matching 11 bases. V was pared by 6 bases and J by 0 bases, with 4 bases of the junction left unmatched. Per the germline V gene, CDR1 is MNHNS and CDR2 is SASEGT. The CDR3 length is 16 residues. The CDR3 DNA sequence: TGTGCCAGCAGCCGCCTAGCGGGAGGCTCCTACAATGAGCAGTTCTTC. This sequence encodes CASSRLAGGSYNEQFF.

In DNA form, the CDR3 reads TGTGCCGGGACTAGCGGTCAAGAGACCCAGTACTTC. Translation gives CAGTSGQETQYF. The genes are TRBV7-9 and TRBJ2-5, with TRBD2 matching over 11 bases. Germline lookup yields CDR1 SEHNR and CDR2 FQNEAQ (reference sequence). CDR3 length equals 12 residues. V was clipped by 11 bases and J by 2 bases; unmatched bases: 1. Full variable domain (missing parts from reference TRBV7-9 and TRBJ2-5): DTGVSQNPRHKITKRGQNVTFRCDPISEHNRLYWYRQTLGQGPEFLTYFQNEAQLEKSRLLSDRFSAERPKGSFSTLEIQRTEQGDSAMYLCAGTSGQETQYFGPGTRLLVL.